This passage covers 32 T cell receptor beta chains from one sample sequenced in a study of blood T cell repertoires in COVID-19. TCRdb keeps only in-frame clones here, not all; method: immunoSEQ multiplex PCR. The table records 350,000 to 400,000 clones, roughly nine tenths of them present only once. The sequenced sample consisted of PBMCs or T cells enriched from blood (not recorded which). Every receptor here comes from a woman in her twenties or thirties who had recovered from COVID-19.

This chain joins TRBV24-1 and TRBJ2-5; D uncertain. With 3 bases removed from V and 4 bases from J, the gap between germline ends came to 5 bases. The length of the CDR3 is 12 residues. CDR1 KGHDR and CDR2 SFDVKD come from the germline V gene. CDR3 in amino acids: CATSDPLETQYF. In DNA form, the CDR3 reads TGTGCCACCAGTGATCCCCTAGAGACCCAGTACTTC.

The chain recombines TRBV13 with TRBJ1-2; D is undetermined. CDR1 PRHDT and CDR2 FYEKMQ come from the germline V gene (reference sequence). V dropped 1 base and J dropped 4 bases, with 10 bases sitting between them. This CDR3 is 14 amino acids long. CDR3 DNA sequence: TGTGCCAGCAGCTTAGAAGGGAGGGCCTATGGCTACACCTTC. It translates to CASSLEGRAYGYTF. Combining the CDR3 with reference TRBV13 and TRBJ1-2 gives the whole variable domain AAGVIQSPRHLIKEKRETATLKCYPIPRHDTVYWYQQGPGQDPQFLISFYEKMQSDKGSIPDRFSAQQFSDYHSELNMSSLELGDSALYFCASSLEGRAYGYTFGSGTRLTVV.

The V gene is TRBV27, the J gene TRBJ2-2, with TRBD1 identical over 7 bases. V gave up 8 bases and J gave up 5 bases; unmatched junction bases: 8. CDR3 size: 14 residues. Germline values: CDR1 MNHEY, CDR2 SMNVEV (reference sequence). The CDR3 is CASRAGGSTGELFF. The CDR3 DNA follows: TGTGCCAGCCGCGCAGGGGGAAGTACCGGGGAGCTGTTTTTT.

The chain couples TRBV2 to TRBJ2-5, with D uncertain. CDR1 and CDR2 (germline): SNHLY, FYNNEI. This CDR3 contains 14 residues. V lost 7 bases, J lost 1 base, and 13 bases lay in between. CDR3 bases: TGTGCCAGCAACTCCCCTACTCTCCAAGAGACCCAGTACTTC. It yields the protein CASNSPTLQETQYF.

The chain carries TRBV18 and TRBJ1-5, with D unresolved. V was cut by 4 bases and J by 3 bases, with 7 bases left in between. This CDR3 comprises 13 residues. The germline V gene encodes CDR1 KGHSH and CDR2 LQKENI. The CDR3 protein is CASSRESNQPQHF. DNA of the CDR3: TGTGCCAGCTCACGTGAGTCCAATCAGCCCCAGCATTTT.

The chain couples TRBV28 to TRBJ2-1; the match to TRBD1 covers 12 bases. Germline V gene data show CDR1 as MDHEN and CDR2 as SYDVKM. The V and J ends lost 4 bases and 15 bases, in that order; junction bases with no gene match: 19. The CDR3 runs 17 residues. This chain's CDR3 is CASSWPTTGTGGFAWFF. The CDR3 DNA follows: TGTGCCAGCAGTTGGCCTACGACCGGGACAGGGGGCTTTGCGTGGTTCTTC.

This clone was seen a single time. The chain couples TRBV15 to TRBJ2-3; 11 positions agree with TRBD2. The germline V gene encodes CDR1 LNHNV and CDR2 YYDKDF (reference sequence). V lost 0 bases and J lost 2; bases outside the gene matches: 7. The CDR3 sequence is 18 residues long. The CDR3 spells CATSRDWASGGITDTQYF. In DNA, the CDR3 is TGTGCCACCAGCAGAGATTGGGCTAGCGGGGGGATCACAGATACGCAGTATTTT.

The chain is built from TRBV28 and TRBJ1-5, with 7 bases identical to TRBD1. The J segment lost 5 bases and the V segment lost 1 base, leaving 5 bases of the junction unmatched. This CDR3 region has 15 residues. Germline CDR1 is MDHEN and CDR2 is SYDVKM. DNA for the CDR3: TGTGCCAGCAGTTTATCCTCAGGGGGGTATCAGCCCCAGCATTTT. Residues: CASSLSSGGYQPQHF.

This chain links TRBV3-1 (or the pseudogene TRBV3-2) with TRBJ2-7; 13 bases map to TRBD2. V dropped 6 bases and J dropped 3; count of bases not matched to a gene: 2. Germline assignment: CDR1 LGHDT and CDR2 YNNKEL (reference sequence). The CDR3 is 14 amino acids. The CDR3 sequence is CASSRTSGSYEQYF. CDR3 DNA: TGTGCCAGCAGTCGGACTAGCGGGAGCTACGAGCAGTACTTC.

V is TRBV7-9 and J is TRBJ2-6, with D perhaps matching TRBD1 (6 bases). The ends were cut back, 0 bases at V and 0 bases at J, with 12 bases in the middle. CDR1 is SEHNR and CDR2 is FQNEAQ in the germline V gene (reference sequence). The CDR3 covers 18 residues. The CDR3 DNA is TGTGCCAGCAGCTTAGCCACAGGGATAGACTCTGGGGCCAACGTCCTGACTTTC. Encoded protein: CASSLATGIDSGANVLTF. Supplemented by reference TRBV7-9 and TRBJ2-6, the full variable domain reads DTGVSQNPRHKITKRGQNVTFRCDPISEHNRLYWYRQTLGQGPEFLTYFQNEAQLEKSRLLSDRFSAERPKGSFSTLEIQRTEQGDSAMYLCASSLATGIDSGANVLTFGAGSRLTVL.

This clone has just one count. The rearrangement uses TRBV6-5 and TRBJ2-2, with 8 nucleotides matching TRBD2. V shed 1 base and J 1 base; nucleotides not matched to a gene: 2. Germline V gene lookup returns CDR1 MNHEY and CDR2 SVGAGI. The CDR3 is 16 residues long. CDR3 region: CASSYLAGQNTGELFF. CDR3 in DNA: TGTGCCAGCAGTTACTTAGCGGGACAGAACACCGGGGAGCTGTTTTTT.

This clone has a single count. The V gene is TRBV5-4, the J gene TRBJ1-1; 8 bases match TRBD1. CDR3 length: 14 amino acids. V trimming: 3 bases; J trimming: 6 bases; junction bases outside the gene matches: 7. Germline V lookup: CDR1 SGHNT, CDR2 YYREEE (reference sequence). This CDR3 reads CASSSGGQGSEAFF. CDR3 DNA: TGTGCCAGCAGCTCGGGTGGACAGGGTTCTGAAGCTTTCTTT.

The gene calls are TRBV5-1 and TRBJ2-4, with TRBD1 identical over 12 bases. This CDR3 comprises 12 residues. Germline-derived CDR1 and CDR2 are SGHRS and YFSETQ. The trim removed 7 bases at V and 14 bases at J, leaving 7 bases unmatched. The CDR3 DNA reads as TGCGCCAGCCCCGGGACAGGGGGCTGTGAGTACTTC. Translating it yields CASPGTGGCEYF.

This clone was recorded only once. CDR3 sequence (DNA): TGTGCCAGCAGCTTCAGGGAGTCGGGGGGTGAAAAACTGTTTTTT. Amino acids: CASSFRESGGEKLFF. The genes are TRBV7-2 and TRBJ1-4, with a tentative D call TRBD1 (5 bases). Germline V lookup: CDR1 SGHTA, CDR2 FQGNSA. There are 15 residues in the CDR3. V shed 3 bases and J shed 7 bases, with 15 bases lying between them. Supplemented by reference TRBV7-2 and TRBJ1-4, the full variable domain reads GAGVSQSPSNKVTEKGKDVELRCDPISGHTALYWYRQSLGQGLEFLIYFQGNSAPDKSGLPSDRFSAERTGGSVSTLTIQRTQQEDSAVYLCASSFRESGGEKLFFGSGTQLSVL.

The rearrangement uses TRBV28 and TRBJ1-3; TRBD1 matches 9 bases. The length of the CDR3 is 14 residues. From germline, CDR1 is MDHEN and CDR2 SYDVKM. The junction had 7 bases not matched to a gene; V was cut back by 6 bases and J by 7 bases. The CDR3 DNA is TGTGCCAGCAGACGTCCCGGGACAGGGAACACCATATATTTT. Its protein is CASRRPGTGNTIYF. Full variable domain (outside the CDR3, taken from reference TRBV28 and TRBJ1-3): DVKVTQSSRYLVKRTGEKVFLECVQDMDHENMFWYRQDPGLGLRLIYFSYDVKMKEKGDIPEGYSVSREKKERFSLILESASTNQTSMYLCASRRPGTGNTIYFGEGSWLTVV.

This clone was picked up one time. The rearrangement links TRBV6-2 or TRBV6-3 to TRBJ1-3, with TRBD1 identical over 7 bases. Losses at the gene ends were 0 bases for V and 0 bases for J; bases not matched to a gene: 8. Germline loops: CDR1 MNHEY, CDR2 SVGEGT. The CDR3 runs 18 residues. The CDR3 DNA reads TGTGCCAGCAGTTACTCATTCGGGGACAGCACCTCTGGAAACACCATATATTTT. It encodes CASSYSFGDSTSGNTIYF.

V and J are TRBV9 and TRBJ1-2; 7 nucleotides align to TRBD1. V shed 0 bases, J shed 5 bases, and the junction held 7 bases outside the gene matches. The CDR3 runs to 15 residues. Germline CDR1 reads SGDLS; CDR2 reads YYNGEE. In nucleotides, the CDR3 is TGTGCCAGCAGCGTAGAGAGGGACAGAGAGTATGGCTACACCTTC. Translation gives CASSVERDREYGYTF.

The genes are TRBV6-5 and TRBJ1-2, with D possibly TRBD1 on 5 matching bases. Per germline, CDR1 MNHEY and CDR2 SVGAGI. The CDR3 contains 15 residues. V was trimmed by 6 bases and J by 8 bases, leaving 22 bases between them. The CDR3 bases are TGTGCCAGCAGCCTAAATAAAGGGGCCCCCTGGGGCTACACCTTC. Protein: CASSLNKGAPWGYTF.

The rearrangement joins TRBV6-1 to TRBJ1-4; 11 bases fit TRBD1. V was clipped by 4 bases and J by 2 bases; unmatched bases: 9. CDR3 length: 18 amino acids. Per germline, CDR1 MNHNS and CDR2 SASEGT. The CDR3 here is CASSAARTGGETNEKLFF. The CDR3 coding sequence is TGTGCCAGCAGTGCGGCCCGGACAGGGGGCGAGACTAATGAAAAACTGTTTTTT.

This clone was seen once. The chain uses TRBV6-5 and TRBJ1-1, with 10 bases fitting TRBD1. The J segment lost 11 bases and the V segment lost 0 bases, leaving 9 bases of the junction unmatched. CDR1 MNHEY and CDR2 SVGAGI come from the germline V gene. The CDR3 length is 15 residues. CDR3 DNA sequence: TGTGCCAGCAGTTACTCATCCGGGACAGGGGACAAGGCTTTCTTT. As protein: CASSYSSGTGDKAFF.

CDR3 DNA sequence: TGTGCCAGCAGCTTGATCGACTCTACCTACGAGCAGTACTTC. This codes for CASSLIDSTYEQYF. The rearrangement joins TRBV5-4 to TRBJ2-7; the D is unclear. CDR3 length equals 14 residues. Trimming removed 1 base from V and 2 bases from J, with 10 bases in between. Germline loops: CDR1 SGHNT, CDR2 YYREEE (reference sequence).

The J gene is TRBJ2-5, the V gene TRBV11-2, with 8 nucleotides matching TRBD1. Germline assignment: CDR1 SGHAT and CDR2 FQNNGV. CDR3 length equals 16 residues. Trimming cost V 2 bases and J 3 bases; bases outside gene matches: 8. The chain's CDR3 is CASSLRRTGPKETQYF. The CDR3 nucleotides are TGTGCCAGCAGCTTACGAAGGACAGGGCCCAAAGAGACCCAGTACTTC.

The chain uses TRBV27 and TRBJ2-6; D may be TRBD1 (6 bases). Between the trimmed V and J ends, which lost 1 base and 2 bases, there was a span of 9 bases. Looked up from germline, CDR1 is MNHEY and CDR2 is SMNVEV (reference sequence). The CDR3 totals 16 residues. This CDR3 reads CASSLFTGPGANVLTF. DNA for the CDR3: TGTGCCAGCAGTTTATTTACAGGGCCTGGGGCCAACGTCCTGACTTTC.

The CDR3 DNA reads as TGTGCCAGCTCAACAACAGGGGGGAGCAATCAGCCCCAGCATTTT. This translates into CASSTTGGSNQPQHF. The rearrangement joins TRBV18 to TRBJ1-5, with 8 nucleotides matching TRBD1. V trimming: 5 bases; J trimming: 1 base; junction bases outside the gene matches: 4. Looked up from germline, CDR1 is KGHSH and CDR2 is LQKENI. This CDR3 has 15 amino acids. Looking up the rest from reference TRBV18 and TRBJ1-5 gives the full variable domain: NAGVMQNPRHLVRRRGQEARLRCSPMKGHSHVYWYRQLPEEGLKFMVYLQKENIIDESGMPKERFSAEFPKEGPSILRIQQVVRGDSAAYFCASSTTGGSNQPQHFGDGTRLSIL.

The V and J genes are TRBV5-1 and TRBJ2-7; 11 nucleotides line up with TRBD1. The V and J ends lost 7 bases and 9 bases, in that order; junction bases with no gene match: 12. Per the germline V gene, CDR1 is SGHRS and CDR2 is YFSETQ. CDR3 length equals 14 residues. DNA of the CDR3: TGCGCCAGCGCCCAGGGACAGGGGGAATTTGGGCAGTACTTC. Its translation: CASAQGQGEFGQYF. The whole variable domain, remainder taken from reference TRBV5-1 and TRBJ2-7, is KAGVTQTPRYLIKTRGQQVTLSCSPISGHRSVSWYQQTPGQGLQFLFEYFSETQRNKGNFPGRFSGRQFSNSRSEMNVSTLELGDSALYLCASAQGQGEFGQYFGPGTRLTVT.

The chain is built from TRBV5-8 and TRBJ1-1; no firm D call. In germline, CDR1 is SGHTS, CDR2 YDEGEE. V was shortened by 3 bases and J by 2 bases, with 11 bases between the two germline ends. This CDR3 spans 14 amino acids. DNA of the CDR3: TGTGCCAGCAGCTACGACACGACAAACACTGAAGCTTTCTTT. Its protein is CASSYDTTNTEAFF.

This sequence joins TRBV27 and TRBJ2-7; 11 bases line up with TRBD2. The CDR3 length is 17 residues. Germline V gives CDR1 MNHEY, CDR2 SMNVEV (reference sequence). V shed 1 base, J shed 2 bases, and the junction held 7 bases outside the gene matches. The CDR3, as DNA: TGTGCCAGCAGTTTATTTGGGACTAGCGGACCAACCTACGAGCAGTACTTC. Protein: CASSLFGTSGPTYEQYF.

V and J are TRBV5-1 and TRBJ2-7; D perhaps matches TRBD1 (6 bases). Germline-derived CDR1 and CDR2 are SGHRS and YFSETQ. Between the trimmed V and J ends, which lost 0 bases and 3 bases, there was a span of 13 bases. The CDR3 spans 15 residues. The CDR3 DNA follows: TGCGCCAGCAGCTTGGAGGCACAGGGCGGCTACGAGCAGTACTTC. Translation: CASSLEAQGGYEQYF.

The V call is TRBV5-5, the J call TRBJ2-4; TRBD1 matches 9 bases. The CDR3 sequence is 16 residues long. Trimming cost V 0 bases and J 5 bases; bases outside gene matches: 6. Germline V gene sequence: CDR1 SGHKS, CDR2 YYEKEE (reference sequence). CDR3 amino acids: CASSLGGTGIENIQYF. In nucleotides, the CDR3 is TGTGCCAGCAGCTTGGGAGGGACAGGGATTGAAAACATTCAGTACTTC.

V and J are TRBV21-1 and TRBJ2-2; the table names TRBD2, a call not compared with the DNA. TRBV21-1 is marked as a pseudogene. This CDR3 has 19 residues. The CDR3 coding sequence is TGTGCCAGCAGTAGACCCGGGACTAGCGGGAGGAAGGGGACCGGGGAGCTGTTTTTT. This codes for CASSRPGTSGRKGTGELFF.

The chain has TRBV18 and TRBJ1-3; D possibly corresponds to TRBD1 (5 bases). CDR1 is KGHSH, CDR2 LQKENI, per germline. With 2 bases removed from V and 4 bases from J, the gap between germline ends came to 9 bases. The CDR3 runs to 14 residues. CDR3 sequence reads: CASSPTGSGNTIYF. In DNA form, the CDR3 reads TGTGCCAGCTCACCAACAGGATCAGGAAACACCATATATTTT.

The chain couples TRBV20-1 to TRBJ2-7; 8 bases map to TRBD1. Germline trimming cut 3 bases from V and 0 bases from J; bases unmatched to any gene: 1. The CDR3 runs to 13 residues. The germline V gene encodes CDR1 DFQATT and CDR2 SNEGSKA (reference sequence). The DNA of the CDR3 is TGCAGTGCTAGTACAGGGGGCTCCTACGAGCAGTACTTC. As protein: CSASTGGSYEQYF.